What follows are 26 T cell receptor beta chains derived from one specimen sequenced in a study of blood T cells in healthy people across ages. Through a sample-barcoded 5' primer and a J-beta primer mix, a second PCR was run for about 7 to 12 cycles. TCRdb re-called the 5' RACE reads through MiXCR, storing one row per CDR3 protein. The sample has about 770,000 distinct CDR3 sequences; 40% to 50% are singletons. The sample comprised blood. These receptors all stem from a man aged 55-75 years in good health.

The count of this clonotype is one. The chain uses TRBV12-3 or TRBV12-4 and TRBJ1-1; tentative D call: TRBD1 (5 bases). V was pared by 5 bases and J by 1 base, with 11 bases between. This CDR3 region has 14 residues. CDR3 amino acids: CASSQGPRNTEAFF. Written as DNA, the CDR3 is TGTGCCAGCAGTCAGGGACCGAGGAACACTGAAGCTTTCTTT.

This chain uses TRBV7-3 with TRBJ2-2; possible D gene TRBD1, 5 bases. The V end was cut by 2 bases, the J end by 6 bases, with 10 bases between. The germline CDR1 and CDR2 sequences are SGHTA and FQGTGA. The CDR3 is 14 residues long. CDR3 region: CASSLGAASGELFF. The CDR3 region has the DNA TGTGCCAGCAGCTTAGGGGCAGCCTCCGGGGAGCTGTTTTTT.

This clonotype was seen just once. This chain uses TRBV11-2 with TRBJ2-5; 10 bases are shared with TRBD1. The germline V gene has CDR1 SGHAT and CDR2 FQNNGV. V trimming: 6 bases; J trimming: 5 bases; junction bases outside the gene matches: 9. This CDR3 is 15 amino acids long. CDR3 loop: CASRTGTGAGETQYF. The CDR3 DNA reads as TGTGCCAGCAGGACCGGGACAGGGGCAGGGGAGACCCAGTACTTC.

The sample holds many counts of this clonotype. The chain is built from TRBV12-3 or TRBV12-4 and TRBJ2-7; a weak D match, TRBD2 (6 bases). V was pared by 3 bases and J by 0 bases, with 12 bases between. The CDR3 covers 15 residues. The CDR3 DNA is TGTGCCAGCAGTTTTCAGTCCGGGGGCTCCTACGAGCAGTACTTC. Amino acids: CASSFQSGGSYEQYF.

In the case of this clonotype: Germline and junction disagree at one end, which may indicate a read error. The V gene is TRBV14, the J gene TRBJ1-2, with D unresolved. CDR3 length equals 14 residues. Germline lookup yields CDR1 SGHDN and CDR2 FVKESK. Here the CDR3 DNA reads TGTGCCAGCAGTCAAGCTCGGGCAATCTATGGCTACACCTTC. The encoded protein is CASSQARAIYGYTF.

The CDR3: CASSFTGGNTEAFF. The CDR3 bases are TGTGCCAGCAGCTTTACAGGGGGAAACACTGAAGCTTTCTTT. This chain connects TRBV5-5 to TRBJ1-1; TRBD1 matches 8 bases. This CDR3 contains 14 residues. Germline V gene sequence: CDR1 SGHKS, CDR2 YYEKEE (reference sequence). Trimming took 2 bases from V and 2 from J; bases not matched to a gene: 2. Combining the CDR3 with reference TRBV5-5 and TRBJ1-1 gives the whole variable domain DAGVTQSPTHLIKTRGQQVTLRCSPISGHKSVSWYQQVLGQGPQFIFQYYEKEERGRGNFPDRFSARQFPNYSSELNVNALLLGDSALYLCASSFTGGNTEAFFGQGTRLTVV.

V usage is TRBV7-2 and J usage is TRBJ1-6; D unclear. V was shortened by 1 base and J by 10 bases, with 14 bases between the two germline ends. This CDR3 has 15 residues. CDR1 SGHTA and CDR2 FQGNSA come from the germline V gene. The CDR3 region is CASSLEPGVWSPLHF. DNA of the CDR3: TGTGCCAGCAGCTTAGAGCCGGGTGTGTGGTCACCCCTCCACTTT.

The sample holds a few counts of this clonotype. V is TRBV9 and J is TRBJ1-1; 7 bases match TRBD1. V lost 4 bases, J lost 3 bases, and 6 bases stayed unmatched. This CDR3 has 14 amino acids. Germline-derived CDR1 and CDR2 are SGDLS and YYNGEE. CDR3 sequence: CASSLQGGDTEAFF. Written as DNA, the CDR3 is TGTGCCAGCAGCCTTCAGGGGGGGGACACTGAAGCTTTCTTT.

The rearrangement uses TRBV30 and TRBJ2-7; maybe TRBD2 (5 bases). V shed 3 bases and J shed 1 base, with 10 bases lying between them. The CDR3 totals 13 residues. The germline V gene encodes CDR1 GTSNPN and CDR2 SVGIG (reference sequence). CDR3 in DNA: TGTGCCTGGAGGAGGGTGAAATCCTACGAGCAGTACTTC. Amino acid sequence: CAWRRVKSYEQYF.

A note on this clonotype: The junction does not match germline at one end; this may be a read error. The rearrangement uses TRBV10-2 and TRBJ2-3; 10 nucleotides line up with TRBD2. From germline, CDR1 is WSHSY and CDR2 SAAADI. This CDR3 has 15 amino acids. Here the CDR3 reads CASSRGLAETDTRYF. As DNA, the CDR3 is TGCGCCAGCAGTAGAGGACTAGCGGAAACAGATACGCGGTATTTT.

The V call is TRBV29-1, the J call TRBJ2-1, with TRBD2 matching over 10 bases. This CDR3 spans 17 amino acids. Germline V gene data show CDR1 as SQVTM and CDR2 as ANQGSEA. With 4 bases clipped from V and 0 bases from J, the junction kept 9 bases outside the gene matches. The CDR3 is CSVVVSGGTSSYNEQFF. DNA of the CDR3: TGCAGCGTTGTGGTTAGCGGGGGGACCAGCTCCTACAATGAGCAGTTCTTC.

The chain is built from TRBV29-1 and TRBJ2-1; D is undetermined. Trimming pared 3 bases from V and 12 bases from J, leaving 18 bases between. Germline V gene lookup returns CDR1 SQVTM and CDR2 ANQGSEA. This CDR3 region has 13 residues. CDR3 coding DNA: TGCAGCGTTGAGTCCAGTGTTTTGGGATCGCAGTTCTTC. This encodes CSVESSVLGSQFF.

The sample holds one count of this clonotype. At one end the junction does not follow the germline gene, possibly because of a read error. The chain uses TRBV20-1 and TRBJ2-1, with TRBD2 matching 12 bases. The germline CDR1 and CDR2 sequences are DFQATT and SNEGSKA (reference sequence). There are 15 residues in the CDR3. CDR3 sequence: CSASPGTSGYNERFF. The CDR3 coding sequence is TGCAGTGCTAGTCCCGGGACTAGCGGGTACAATGAGCGGTTCTTC.

The gene calls are TRBV5-1 and TRBJ1-2; tentative D call: TRBD1 (5 bases). Per germline, CDR1 SGHRS and CDR2 YFSETQ. V shed 7 bases and J shed 4 bases, with 14 bases lying between them. This CDR3 has 13 amino acids. The CDR3 DNA reads TGCGCCAGCGGTTCCGACAGTCCCTATGGCTACACCTTC. Protein product: CASGSDSPYGYTF.

The J gene is TRBJ2-1, the V gene TRBV20-1; D is undetermined. V was cut by 3 bases and J by 4 bases, with 13 bases left in between. Looked up from germline, CDR1 is DFQATT and CDR2 is SNEGSKA (reference sequence). The CDR3 totals 14 residues. CDR3 loop: CSASPSPTYNEQFF. The CDR3 DNA reads as TGCAGTGCTAGCCCCAGTCCTACTTACAATGAGCAGTTCTTC.

This clonotype has only a few counts. J is TRBJ2-7 and V is TRBV29-1, with D possibly matching TRBD2 (5 bases). Germline V CDR1 and CDR2: SQVTM, ANQGSEA. Trimming took 4 bases from V and 2 from J, leaving 15 bases between them. The CDR3 is 14 amino acids. The DNA for the CDR3 is TGCAGCGTTGCCGAAGGACTTACCCCCTACGAGCAGTACTTC. It specifies CSVAEGLTPYEQYF.

The chain links TRBV7-3 to TRBJ2-1; the match to TRBD2 covers 10 bases. The germline CDR1 and CDR2 sequences are SGHTA and FQGTGA. The length of the CDR3 is 16 residues. Trimming took 5 bases from V and 7 from J; bases not matched to a gene: 11. CDR3 sequence reads: CASSLSIAGGRNEQFF. CDR3 DNA: TGTGCCAGCAGCCTTTCTATAGCGGGGGGCAGGAATGAGCAGTTCTTC.

V gene TRBV20-1 combines with J gene TRBJ1-5, with 7 bases that match TRBD1. CDR3 length: 12 residues. The germline gives CDR1 DFQATT, CDR2 SNEGSKA (reference sequence). CDR3 nucleotide sequence: TGCAGCCGACAGGGAAGCAATCAGCCCCAGCATTTT. Encoded protein: CSRQGSNQPQHF.

The rearrangement links TRBV30 to TRBJ2-5, with 10 bases matching TRBD2. CDR3 length: 15 amino acids. The J segment lost 11 bases and the V segment lost 2 bases, leaving 14 bases of the junction unmatched. Germline V CDR1 and CDR2: GTSNPN, SVGIG (reference sequence). The CDR3 DNA follows: TGTGCCTGGAGTCCCCTAGCGGGGGCAGGTAATGAGCAGTACTTC. This gives the protein CAWSPLAGAGNEQYF.

The sample holds one count of this clonotype. The genes are TRBV7-6 and TRBJ1-1, with a tentative D call TRBD1 (6 bases). Trimming took 1 base from V and 2 from J, leaving 14 bases between them. CDR1 is SGHVS and CDR2 is FNYEAQ in the germline V gene. The CDR3 is 16 residues long. The DNA of the CDR3 is TGTGCCAGCAGCTTAGGGGGGGGGCTGGTAAACACTGAAGCTTTCTTT. Translated: CASSLGGGLVNTEAFF. The full variable domain, rest sourced from reference TRBV7-6 and TRBJ1-1, is GAGVSQSPRYKVTKRGQDVALRCDPISGHVSLYWYRQALGQGPEFLTYFNYEAQQDKSGLPNDRFSAERPEGSISTLTIQRTEQRDSAMYRCASSLGGGLVNTEAFFGQGTRLTVV.

This clonotype was picked up a small number of times. The V gene is TRBV7-9, the J gene TRBJ2-7, with D perhaps TRBD1 (5 bases). The CDR3 is made up of 14 amino acids. Trimming removed 5 bases from V and 2 bases from J, with 13 bases in between. In germline, CDR1 is SEHNR, CDR2 FQNEAQ (reference sequence). DNA for the CDR3: TGTGCCAGCAGCCTACAGGAGACTCCCTACGAGCAGTACTTC. Protein sequence: CASSLQETPYEQYF.

The V call is TRBV5-8, the J call TRBJ2-3; the match to TRBD1 covers 10 bases. The V segment lost 6 bases and the J segment 5 bases; nucleotides outside the gene matches: 6. The CDR3 covers 14 residues. Looked up from germline, CDR1 is SGHTS and CDR2 is YDEGEE. CDR3 nucleotide sequence: TGTGCCAGCACCCGGACAGGGGGTATAGATACGCAGTATTTT. Protein product: CASTRTGGIDTQYF. The complete variable domain, with remaining parts taken from reference TRBV5-8 and TRBJ2-3, reads EAGVTQSPTHLIKTRGQQATLRCSPISGHTSVYWYQQALGLGLQFLLWYDEGEERNRGNFPPRFSGRQFPNYSSELNVNALELEDSALYLCASTRTGGIDTQYFGPGTRLTVL.

This clonotype was seen many times. This chain joins TRBV7-2 and TRBJ1-1, with 7 bases aligning to TRBD1. Per germline, CDR1 SGHTA and CDR2 FQGNSA. This CDR3 has 13 amino acids. The trim removed 5 bases at V and 1 base at J, leaving 1 base unmatched. The DNA of the CDR3 is TGTGCCAGCAGCCGACAGGGGAACACTGAAGCTTTCTTT. Protein: CASSRQGNTEAFF.

This clonotype was counted a few times. The CDR3 loop is CAWNSRANGYTF. The CDR3 nucleotides read TGTGCCTGGAACTCCCGGGCAAATGGCTACACCTTC. This sequence joins TRBV30 and TRBJ1-2; no clear D. CDR1 is GTSNPN, CDR2 SVGIG, per germline (reference sequence). V was trimmed by 4 bases and J by 6 bases, leaving 12 bases between them. This CDR3 is built from 12 residues.

This clonotype has more than one count but fewer than ten. The rearrangement links TRBV7-2 to TRBJ1-5; D possibly corresponds to TRBD1 (5 bases). The ends were cut back, 5 bases at V and 6 bases at J, with 11 bases in the middle. The V gene's germline CDR1 is SGHTA and CDR2 FQGNSA. CDR3 length: 13 residues. Here the CDR3 reads CASSRRVPQPQHF. The CDR3 nucleotides read TGTGCCAGCAGCCGCAGGGTTCCTCAGCCCCAGCATTTT.

This clonotype was seen just once. This chain connects TRBV7-9 to TRBJ1-2, with 7 positions matching TRBD1. CDR3 length: 15 residues. Trimming at V came to 6 bases and at J to 0 bases, leaving 7 bases not matched to a gene. Germline loops: CDR1 SEHNR, CDR2 FQNEAQ (reference sequence). CDR3: CASRPGDSSNYGYTF. The CDR3 DNA is TGTGCCAGCAGGCCTGGGGACAGCTCTAACTATGGCTACACCTTC.